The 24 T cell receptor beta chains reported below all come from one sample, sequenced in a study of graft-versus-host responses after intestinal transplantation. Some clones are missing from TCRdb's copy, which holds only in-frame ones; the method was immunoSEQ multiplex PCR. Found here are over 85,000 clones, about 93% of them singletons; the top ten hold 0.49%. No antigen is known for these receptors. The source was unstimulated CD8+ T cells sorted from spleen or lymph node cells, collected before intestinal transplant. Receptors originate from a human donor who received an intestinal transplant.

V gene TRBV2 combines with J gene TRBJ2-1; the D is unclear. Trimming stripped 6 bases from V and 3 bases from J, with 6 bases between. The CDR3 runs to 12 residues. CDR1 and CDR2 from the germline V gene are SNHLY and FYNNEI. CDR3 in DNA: TGTGCCAGCAGGGCAAGCTACAATGAGCAGTTCTTC. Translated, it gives CASRASYNEQFF.

For the CDR3, the DNA is TGTGCCAGCACGGTTAGCGGGCTGGGGGATCAGCCCCAGCATTTT. Translation: CASTVSGLGDQPQHF. The chain joins TRBV7-9 to TRBJ1-5; perhaps TRBD1 as D (5 bases). Germline CDR1 is SEHNR and CDR2 is FQNEAQ (reference sequence). This CDR3 spans 15 amino acids. Trimming shortened V by 7 bases and J by 5 bases, and 18 bases separated the two germline ends.

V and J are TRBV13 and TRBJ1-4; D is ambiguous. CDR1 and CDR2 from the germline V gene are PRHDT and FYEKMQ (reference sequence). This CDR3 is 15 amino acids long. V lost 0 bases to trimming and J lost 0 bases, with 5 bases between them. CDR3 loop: CASSLGQTTNEKLFF. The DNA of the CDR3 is TGTGCCAGCAGCTTAGGACAGACAACTAATGAAAAACTGTTTTTT.

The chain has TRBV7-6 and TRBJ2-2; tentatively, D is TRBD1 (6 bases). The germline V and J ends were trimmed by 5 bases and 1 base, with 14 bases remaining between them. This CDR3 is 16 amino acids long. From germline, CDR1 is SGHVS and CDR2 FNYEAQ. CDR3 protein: CASSRNIGGNTGELFF. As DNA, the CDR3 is TGTGCCAGCAGCCGAAATATAGGGGGGAACACCGGGGAGCTGTTTTTT.

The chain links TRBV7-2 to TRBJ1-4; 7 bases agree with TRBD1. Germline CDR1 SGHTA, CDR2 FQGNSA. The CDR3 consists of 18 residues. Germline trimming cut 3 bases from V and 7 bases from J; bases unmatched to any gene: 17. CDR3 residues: CASSFSLNPQGGGEKLFF. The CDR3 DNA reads TGTGCCAGCAGCTTTAGCTTGAACCCTCAAGGGGGCGGTGAAAAACTGTTTTTT.

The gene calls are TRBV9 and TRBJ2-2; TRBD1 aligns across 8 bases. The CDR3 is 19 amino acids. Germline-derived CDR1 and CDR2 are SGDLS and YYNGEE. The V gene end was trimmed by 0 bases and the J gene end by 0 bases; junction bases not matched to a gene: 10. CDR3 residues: CASSVEIQGAVANTGELFF. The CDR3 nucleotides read TGTGCCAGCAGCGTAGAAATCCAGGGGGCCGTCGCGAACACCGGGGAGCTGTTTTTT.

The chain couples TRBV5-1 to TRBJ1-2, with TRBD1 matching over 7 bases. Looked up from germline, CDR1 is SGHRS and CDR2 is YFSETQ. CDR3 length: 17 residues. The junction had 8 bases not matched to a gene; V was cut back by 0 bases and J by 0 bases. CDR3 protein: CASSLEGQISANYGYTF. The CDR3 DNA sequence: TGCGCCAGCAGCTTGGAGGGACAGATTTCAGCTAACTATGGCTACACCTTC.

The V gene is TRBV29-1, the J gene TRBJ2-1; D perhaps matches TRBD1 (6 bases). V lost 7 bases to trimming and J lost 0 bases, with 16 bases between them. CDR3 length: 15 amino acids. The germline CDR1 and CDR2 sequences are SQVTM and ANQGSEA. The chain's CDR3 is CSGETGLSSYNEQFF. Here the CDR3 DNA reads TGCAGCGGGGAAACAGGGCTCAGCTCCTACAATGAGCAGTTCTTC.

The chain's CDR3 is CASRALTRRGGYTF. CDR3 nucleotides: TGTGCCAGCAGAGCCCTCACCAGAAGAGGTGGCTACACCTTC. V gene TRBV6-1 combines with J gene TRBJ1-2; D not certain. The CDR3 loop spans 14 amino acids. Germline CDR1 and CDR2: MNHNS and SASEGT. Trimming took off 6 bases at V and 7 bases at J, with 18 bases between the two ends.

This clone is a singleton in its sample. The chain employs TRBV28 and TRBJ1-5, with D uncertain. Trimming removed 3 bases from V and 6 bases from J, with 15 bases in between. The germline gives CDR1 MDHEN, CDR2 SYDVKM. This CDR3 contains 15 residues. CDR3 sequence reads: CASSLRREVGQPQHF. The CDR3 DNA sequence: TGTGCCAGCAGTTTGAGGAGGGAGGTCGGTCAGCCCCAGCATTTT.

The CDR3 region is CASSLATGPSYEQYF. CDR3 DNA: TGTGCCAGCAGCTTAGCGACAGGACCCTCCTACGAGCAGTACTTC. V gene TRBV11-2 combines with J gene TRBJ2-7; a possible D gene is TRBD1 (6 bases). This CDR3 is 15 amino acids long. Germline assignment: CDR1 SGHAT and CDR2 FQNNGV. Trimming took 1 base from V and 0 from J, leaving 10 bases between them.

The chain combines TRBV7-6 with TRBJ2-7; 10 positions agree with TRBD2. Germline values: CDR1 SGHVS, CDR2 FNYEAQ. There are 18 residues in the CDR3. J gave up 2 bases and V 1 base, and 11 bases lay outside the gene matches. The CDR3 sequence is CASSLGVRGAGGPYEQYF. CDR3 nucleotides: TGTGCCAGCAGCTTAGGGGTGAGGGGAGCGGGAGGGCCCTACGAGCAGTACTTC.

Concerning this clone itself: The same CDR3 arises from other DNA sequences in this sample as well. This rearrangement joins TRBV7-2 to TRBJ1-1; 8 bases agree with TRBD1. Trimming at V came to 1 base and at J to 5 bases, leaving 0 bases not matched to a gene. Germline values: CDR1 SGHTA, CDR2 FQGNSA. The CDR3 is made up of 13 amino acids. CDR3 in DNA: TGTGCCAGCAGCTTAGACAGGGGGACTGAAGCTTTCTTT. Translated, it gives CASSLDRGTEAFF.

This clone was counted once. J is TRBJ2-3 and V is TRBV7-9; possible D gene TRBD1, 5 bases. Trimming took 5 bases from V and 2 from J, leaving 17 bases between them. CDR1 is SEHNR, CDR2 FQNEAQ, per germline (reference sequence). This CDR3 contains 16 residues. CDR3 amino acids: CASSLGVIGVTDTQYF. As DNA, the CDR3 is TGTGCCAGCAGCCTAGGGGTGATAGGGGTCACAGATACGCAGTATTTT.

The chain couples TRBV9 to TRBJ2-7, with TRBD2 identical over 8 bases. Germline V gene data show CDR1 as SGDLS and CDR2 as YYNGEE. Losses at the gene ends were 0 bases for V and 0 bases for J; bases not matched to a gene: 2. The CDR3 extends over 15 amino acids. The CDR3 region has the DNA TGTGCCAGCAGCGTAGGGACTAGCTTCTCCTACGAGCAGTACTTC. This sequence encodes CASSVGTSFSYEQYF.

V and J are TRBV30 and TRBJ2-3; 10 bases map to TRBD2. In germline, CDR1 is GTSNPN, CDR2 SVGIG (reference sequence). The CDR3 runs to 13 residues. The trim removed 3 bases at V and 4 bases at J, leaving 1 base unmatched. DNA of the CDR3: TGTGCCTGGAGAGCGGGGGGGCCAGATACGCAGTATTTT. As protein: CAWRAGGPDTQYF.

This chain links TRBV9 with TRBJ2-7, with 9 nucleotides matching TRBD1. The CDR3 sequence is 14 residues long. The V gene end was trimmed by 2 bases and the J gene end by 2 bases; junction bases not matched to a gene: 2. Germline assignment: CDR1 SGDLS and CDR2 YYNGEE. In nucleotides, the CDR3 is TGTGCCAGCAGCGTGGGGACAGGGACCTACGAGCAGTACTTC. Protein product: CASSVGTGTYEQYF. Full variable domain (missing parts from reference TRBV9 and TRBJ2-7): DSGVTQTPKHLITATGQRVTLRCSPRSGDLSVYWYQQSLDQGLQFLIQYYNGEERAKGNILERFSAQQFPDLHSELNLSSLELGDSALYFCASSVGTGTYEQYFGPGTRLTVT.

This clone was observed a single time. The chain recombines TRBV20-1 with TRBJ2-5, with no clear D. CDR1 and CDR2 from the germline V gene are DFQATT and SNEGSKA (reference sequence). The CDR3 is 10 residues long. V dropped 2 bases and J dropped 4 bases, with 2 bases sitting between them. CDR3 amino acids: CSARLETQYF. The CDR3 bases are TGCAGTGCTAGACTAGAGACCCAGTACTTC.

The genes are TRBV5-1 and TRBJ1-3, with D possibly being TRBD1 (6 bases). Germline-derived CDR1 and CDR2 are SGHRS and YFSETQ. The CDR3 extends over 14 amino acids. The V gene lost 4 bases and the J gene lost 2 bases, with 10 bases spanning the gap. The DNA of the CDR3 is TGCGCCAGCAGCCAGGGGACGGCTGGAAACACCATATATTTT. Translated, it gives CASSQGTAGNTIYF.

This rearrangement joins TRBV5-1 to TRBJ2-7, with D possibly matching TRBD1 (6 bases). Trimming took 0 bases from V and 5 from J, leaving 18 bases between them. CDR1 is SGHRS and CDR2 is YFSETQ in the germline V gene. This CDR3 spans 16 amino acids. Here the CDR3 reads CASSLAWTEFPNEQYF. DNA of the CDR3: TGCGCCAGCAGCTTGGCTTGGACAGAGTTTCCTAACGAGCAGTACTTC.

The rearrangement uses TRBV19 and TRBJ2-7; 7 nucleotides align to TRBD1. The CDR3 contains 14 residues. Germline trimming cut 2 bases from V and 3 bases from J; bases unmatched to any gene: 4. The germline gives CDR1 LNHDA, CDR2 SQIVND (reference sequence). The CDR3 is CASSITGQSYEQYF. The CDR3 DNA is TGTGCCAGTAGTATAACGGGACAGAGCTACGAGCAGTACTTC.

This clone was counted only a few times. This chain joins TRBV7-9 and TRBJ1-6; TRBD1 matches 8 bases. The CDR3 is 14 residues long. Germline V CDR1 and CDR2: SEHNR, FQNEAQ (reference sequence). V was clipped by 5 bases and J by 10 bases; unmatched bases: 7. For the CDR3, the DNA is TGTGCCAGCAGCCCTCGGACAGGGAAATCACCCCTCCACTTT. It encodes CASSPRTGKSPLHF. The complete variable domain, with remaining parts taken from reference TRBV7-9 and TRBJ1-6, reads DTGVSQNPRHKITKRGQNVTFRCDPISEHNRLYWYRQTLGQGPEFLTYFQNEAQLEKSRLLSDRFSAERPKGSFSTLEIQRTEQGDSAMYLCASSPRTGKSPLHFGNGTRLTVT.

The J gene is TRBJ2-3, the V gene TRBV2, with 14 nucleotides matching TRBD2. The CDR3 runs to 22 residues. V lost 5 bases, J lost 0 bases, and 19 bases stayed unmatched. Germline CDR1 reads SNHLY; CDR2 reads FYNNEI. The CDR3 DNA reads TGTGCCAGCAGTTCCTTTCCGGGACTAGCGGGAGTTGGCCGAAAGAGCACAGATACGCAGTATTTT. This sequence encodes CASSSFPGLAGVGRKSTDTQYF.

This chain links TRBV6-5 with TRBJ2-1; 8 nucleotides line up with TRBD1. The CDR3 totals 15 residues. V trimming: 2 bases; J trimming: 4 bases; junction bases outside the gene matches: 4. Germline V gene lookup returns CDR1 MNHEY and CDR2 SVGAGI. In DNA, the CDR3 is TGTGCCAGCAGTTACATCCAGGGGGCTTACAATGAGCAGTTCTTC. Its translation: CASSYIQGAYNEQFF.